This TCR beta chain was captured in a study of blood T cell repertoires in COVID-19. Study background: The analysed material was cDNA or gDNA that came from T cells, B-cell-depleted T cells, or PBMCs.

Original processing notes: How many nucleated cells were present was estimated from reference gene primer amplification. Clones were read by immunoSEQ multiplex PCR, and TCRdb kept only the in-frame ones, dropping some. V and J calls plus clone size are reproduced from that table; the DNA served to infer D and trimming. This sample yields 75,000 to 90,000 clones, of which around 80% are seen a single time; around 11% belongs to the top ten. Germline CDR1 SGHRS, CDR2 YFSETQ. This CDR3 has 15 amino acids. Trimming stripped 0 bases from V and 2 bases from J, with 10 bases between. Sequences were obtained from peripheral blood. The receptor was derived from a woman between 35 and 50 years old with active or convalescent COVID-19. The V call is TRBV5-1, the J call TRBJ2-3; D is perhaps TRBD2 (5 bases). The CDR3 here is CASSLAGLFTDTQYF. The CDR3 region has the DNA TGCGCCAGCAGCTTGGCTGGACTGTTCACAGATACGCAGTATTTT.